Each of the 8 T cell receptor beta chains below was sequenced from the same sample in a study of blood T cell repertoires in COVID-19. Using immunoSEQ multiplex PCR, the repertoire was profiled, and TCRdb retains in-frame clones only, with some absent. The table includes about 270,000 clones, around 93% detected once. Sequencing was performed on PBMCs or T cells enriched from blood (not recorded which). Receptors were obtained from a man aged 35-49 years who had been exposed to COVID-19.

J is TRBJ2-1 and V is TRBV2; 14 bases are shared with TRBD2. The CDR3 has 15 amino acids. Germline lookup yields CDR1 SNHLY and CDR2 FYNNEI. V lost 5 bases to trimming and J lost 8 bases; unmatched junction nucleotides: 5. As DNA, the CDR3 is TGTGCCAGCAGTACGACTAGCGGGAGGGCATATGAGCAGTTCTTC. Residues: CASSTTSGRAYEQFF.

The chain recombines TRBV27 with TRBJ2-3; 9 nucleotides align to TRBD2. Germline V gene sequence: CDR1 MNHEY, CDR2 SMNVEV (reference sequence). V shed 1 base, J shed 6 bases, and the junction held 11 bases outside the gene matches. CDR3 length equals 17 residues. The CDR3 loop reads CASSLLLAGPARDTQYF. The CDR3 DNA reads TGTGCCAGCAGTTTATTACTAGCGGGTCCTGCACGGGATACGCAGTATTTT.

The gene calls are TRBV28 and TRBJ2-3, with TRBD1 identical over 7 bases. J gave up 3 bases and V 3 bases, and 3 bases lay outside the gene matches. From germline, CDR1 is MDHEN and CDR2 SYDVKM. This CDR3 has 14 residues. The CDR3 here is CASSLGRGTDTQYF. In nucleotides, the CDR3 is TGTGCCAGCAGTTTGGGCAGGGGGACAGATACGCAGTATTTT. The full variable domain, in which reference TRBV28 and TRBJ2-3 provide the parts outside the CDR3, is DVKVTQSSRYLVKRTGEKVFLECVQDMDHENMFWYRQDPGLGLRLIYFSYDVKMKEKGDIPEGYSVSREKKERFSLILESASTNQTSMYLCASSLGRGTDTQYFGPGTRLTVL.

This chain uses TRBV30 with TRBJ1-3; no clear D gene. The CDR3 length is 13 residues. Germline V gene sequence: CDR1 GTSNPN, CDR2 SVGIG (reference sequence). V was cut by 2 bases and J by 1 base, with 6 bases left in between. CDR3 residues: CAWSISSGNTIYF. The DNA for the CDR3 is TGTGCCTGGAGTATCAGTTCTGGAAACACCATATATTTT.

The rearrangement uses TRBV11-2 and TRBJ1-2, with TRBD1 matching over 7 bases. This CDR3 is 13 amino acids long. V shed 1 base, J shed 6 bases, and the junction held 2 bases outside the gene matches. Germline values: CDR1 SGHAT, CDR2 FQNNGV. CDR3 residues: CASSLAGGNGYTF. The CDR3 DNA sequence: TGTGCCAGCAGCTTAGCAGGGGGGAATGGCTACACCTTC.

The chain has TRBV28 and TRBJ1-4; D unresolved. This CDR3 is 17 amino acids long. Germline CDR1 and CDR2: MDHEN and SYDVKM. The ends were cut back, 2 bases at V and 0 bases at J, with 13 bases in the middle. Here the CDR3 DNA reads TGTGCCAGCAGTTTAAGTCCAGGAATTGCAACTAATGAAAAACTGTTTTTT. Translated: CASSLSPGIATNEKLFF.

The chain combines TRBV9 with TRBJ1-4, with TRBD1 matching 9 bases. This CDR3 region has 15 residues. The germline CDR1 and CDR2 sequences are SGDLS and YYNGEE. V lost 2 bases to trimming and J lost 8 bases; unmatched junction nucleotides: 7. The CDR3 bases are TGTGCCAGCAGCGTCTCCGGGACAGGGAAGGAAAAACTGTTTTTT. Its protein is CASSVSGTGKEKLFF. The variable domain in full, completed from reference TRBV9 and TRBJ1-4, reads DSGVTQTPKHLITATGQRVTLRCSPRSGDLSVYWYQQSLDQGLQFLIQYYNGEERAKGNILERFSAQQFPDLHSELNLSSLELGDSALYFCASSVSGTGKEKLFFGSGTQLSVL.

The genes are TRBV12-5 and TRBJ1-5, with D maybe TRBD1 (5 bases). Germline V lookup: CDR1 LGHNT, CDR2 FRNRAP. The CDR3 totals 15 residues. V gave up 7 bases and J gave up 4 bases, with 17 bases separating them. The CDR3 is CASAPPGERNQPQHF. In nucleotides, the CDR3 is TGTGCTAGTGCCCCTCCGGGGGAGCGTAATCAGCCCCAGCATTTT.